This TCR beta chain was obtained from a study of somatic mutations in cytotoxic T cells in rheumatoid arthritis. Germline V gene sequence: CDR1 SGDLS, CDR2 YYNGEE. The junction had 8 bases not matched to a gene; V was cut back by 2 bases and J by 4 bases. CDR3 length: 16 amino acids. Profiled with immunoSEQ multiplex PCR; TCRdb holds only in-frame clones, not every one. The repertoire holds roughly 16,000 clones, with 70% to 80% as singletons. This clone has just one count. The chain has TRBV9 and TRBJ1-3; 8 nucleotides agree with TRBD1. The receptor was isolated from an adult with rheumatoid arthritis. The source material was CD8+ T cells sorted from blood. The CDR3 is CASSVGQGDPGNTIYF. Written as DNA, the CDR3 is TGTGCCAGCAGCGTCGGACAGGGAGATCCAGGAAACACCATATATTTT.